This T cell receptor beta chain was identified in a study of T cell responses to AZD1222 COVID-19 vaccine. There are 14 residues in the CDR3. CDR1 SNHLY and CDR2 FYNNEI come from the germline V gene. V dropped 0 bases and J dropped 8; count of bases not matched to a gene: 2. Using immunoSEQ multiplex PCR, the repertoire was profiled, and TCRdb retains in-frame clones only, with some absent. The sample includes 250,000 or so clones, approximately 93% of them seen just once. The input for sequencing was peripheral blood, taken on day 0 of AZD1222 vaccination. The sequence came from an adult in good health. The chain couples TRBV2 to TRBJ1-4; TRBD1 matches 8 bases. Written as DNA, the CDR3 is TGTGCCAGCAGTGAAGCCAGGGGGCTGGAAAAACTGTTTTTT. This encodes CASSEARGLEKLFF.